This TCR beta chain was identified during a study of blood T cell repertoires in COVID-19. Study context: Italy, Spain and the United States were the sources of the convalescent and acute COVID-19 samples.

Trimming cost V 8 bases and J 7 bases; bases outside gene matches: 2. From germline, CDR1 is MNHEY and CDR2 SVGAGI. The CDR3 is 13 amino acids. Enrollees, about 18 to 95 years old, lived in about two dozen US areas. Participant-reported clinical history was the basis for cohort assignment. Libraries were prepared by immunoSEQ multiplex PCR; TCRdb keeps only in-frame clonotypes and omits some of them. The sample has 180,000 or so clones, roughly 87% seen once; the top ten hold around 1.2%. The sample comprised PBMCs or T cells enriched from blood (not recorded which). The sequence came from a human donor with acute COVID-19. The donor label of this sample is uncertain. The chain has TRBV6-5 and TRBJ1-6; 10 bases are shared with TRBD1. The CDR3 reads CASLGQGNSPLHF. Written as DNA, the CDR3 is TGTGCCAGCCTGGGACAGGGGAATTCACCCCTCCACTTT.